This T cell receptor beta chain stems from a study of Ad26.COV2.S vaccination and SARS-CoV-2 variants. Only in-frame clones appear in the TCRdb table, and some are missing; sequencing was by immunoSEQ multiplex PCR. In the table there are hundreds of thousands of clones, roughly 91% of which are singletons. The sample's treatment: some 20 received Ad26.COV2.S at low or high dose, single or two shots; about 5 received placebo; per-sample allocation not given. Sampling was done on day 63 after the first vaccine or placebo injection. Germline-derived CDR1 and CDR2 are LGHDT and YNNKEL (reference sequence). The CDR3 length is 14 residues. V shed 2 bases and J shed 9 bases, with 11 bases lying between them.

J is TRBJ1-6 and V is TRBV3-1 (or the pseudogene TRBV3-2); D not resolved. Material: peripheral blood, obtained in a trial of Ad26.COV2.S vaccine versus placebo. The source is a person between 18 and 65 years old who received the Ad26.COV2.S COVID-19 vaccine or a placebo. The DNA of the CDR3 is TGTGCCAGCAGCCAACAAAGGACGACTTCACCCCTCCACTTT. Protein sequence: CASSQQRTTSPLHF.